The sequence of this T cell receptor (beta chain) was determined in a study of control samples from healthy donors and cancer patients. Germline-derived CDR1 and CDR2 are SGDLS and YYNGEE. This CDR3 comprises 14 residues. V lost 2 bases and J lost 1, with 9 bases in between. The repertoire was sequenced with immunoSEQ multiplex PCR; TCRdb's copy has only in-frame clones and lacks some. The sample lists tens of thousands of clones, approximately 80% seen once, with 2.9% in the top ten. Sequencing was carried out using PBMCs. The sequence derives from a woman between 45 and 65 years old with lung cancer. J is TRBJ1-2 and V is TRBV9, with unresolved D. Here the CDR3 reads CASSVGSFNYGYTF. In DNA form, the CDR3 reads TGTGCCAGCAGCGTGGGCAGTTTTAACTATGGCTACACCTTC. The whole variable domain, remainder taken from reference TRBV9 and TRBJ1-2, is DSGVTQTPKHLITATGQRVTLRCSPRSGDLSVYWYQQSLDQGLQFLIQYYNGEERAKGNILERFSAQQFPDLHSELNLSSLELGDSALYFCASSVGSFNYGYTFGSGTRLTVV.